This T cell receptor (beta chain) was recorded in a study of T cell repertoires in cytomegalovirus infection. Study-wide results and limits: The cumulative frequency of public TCR beta families identified carriers of CMV plus the relevant HLA. CMV-specific TCR beta clonotypes restricted by HLA-C were the ones dominating the ex vivo response.

Regarding this clonotype: As yet, its antigen is unknown.

Germline V gives CDR1 SGHTA, CDR2 FQGNSA. This CDR3 contains 16 residues. Unmatched junction bases numbered 6, after V lost 5 bases and J lost 5 bases. TCRdb itself ran the reads through MiXCR, one entry per CDR3 protein. The sample records about 530,000 distinct CDR3 sequences, approximately 25% being singletons. This sequence joins TRBV7-2 and TRBJ2-2; TRBD2 aligns across 12 bases. This receptor was obtained from a human donor in good health (CMV status not recorded). Some clones in this sample may be carry-over from other donors' samples. Input material: PBMCs. This CDR3 is CASSRTSGAGTGELFF. The CDR3 DNA is TGTGCCAGCAGCCGGACTAGCGGGGCGGGGACCGGGGAGCTGTTTTTT.